The next 16 T cell receptor beta chains were all read from a single sample in a study of CD8+ T cells in alopecia areata. Indicated treatment: oral pan-JAK inhibitor, 5-10 mg twice daily. RNA was extracted and reverse transcribed into cDNA as the sequencing template. This table comes from immunoSEQ multiplex PCR, and its TCRdb copy is limited to in-frame clones, with some not included. The repertoire holds some 98,000 clones, with around 60% as singletons. The sequences come from CD8+ T cells sorted from blood, collected at week 4, from a patient treated with tofacitinib. All receptors come from a human donor with alopecia areata.

This chain joins TRBV27 and TRBJ2-6; D perhaps matches TRBD2 (5 bases). Germline CDR1 reads MNHEY; CDR2 reads SMNVEV (reference sequence). V lost 11 bases, J lost 0 bases, and 5 bases lay in between. The CDR3 sequence is 12 residues long. The CDR3 sequence: CAAGSGANVLTF. The DNA for the CDR3 is TGTGCCGCGGGCTCTGGGGCCAACGTCCTGACTTTC.

The chain employs TRBV27 and TRBJ1-5; D perhaps matches TRBD1 (6 bases). The V end lost 6 bases, the J end lost 5 bases, and 17 bases lay between the germline ends. The CDR3 extends over 15 amino acids. Germline V gene lookup returns CDR1 MNHEY and CDR2 SMNVEV (reference sequence). CDR3 amino acids: CASSLVGTPYQPQHF. The CDR3 DNA reads as TGTGCCAGCAGCCTTGTCGGGACACCCTATCAGCCCCAGCATTTT.

V usage is TRBV5-1 and J usage is TRBJ2-7, with 10 bases that match TRBD1. The CDR3 contains 14 residues. The germline CDR1 and CDR2 sequences are SGHRS and YFSETQ. V lost 4 bases, J lost 5 bases, and 6 bases stayed unmatched. Here the CDR3 DNA reads TGCGCCAGCAGCCTGGGACAGGGGCTCAACGAGCAGTACTTC. The encoded protein is CASSLGQGLNEQYF.

This clone was observed once. This rearrangement joins TRBV30 to TRBJ1-1; no firm D call. V was pared by 5 bases and J by 4 bases, with 8 bases between. The CDR3 is made up of 11 amino acids. The germline V gene has CDR1 GTSNPN and CDR2 SVGIG (reference sequence). This CDR3 reads CAWDGATEAFF. CDR3 coding DNA: TGTGCCTGGGACGGCGCCACTGAAGCTTTCTTT.

This chain connects TRBV20-1 to TRBJ2-7; D possibly corresponds to TRBD2 (6 bases). V lost 6 bases, J lost 3 bases, and 9 bases lay in between. CDR3 size: 11 residues. Per germline, CDR1 DFQATT and CDR2 SNEGSKA (reference sequence). DNA for the CDR3: TGCAGTGCAGCAGCGGGCTACGAGCAGTACTTC. Its translation: CSAAAGYEQYF.

This clone was seen a few times. The rearrangement uses TRBV29-1 and TRBJ2-1; 12 nucleotides agree with TRBD2. This CDR3 region has 14 residues. Trimming cost V 4 bases and J 8 bases; bases outside gene matches: 6. Per germline, CDR1 SQVTM and CDR2 ANQGSEA. This CDR3 reads CSVGLAGGRDEQFF. For the CDR3, the DNA is TGCAGCGTTGGCCTAGCGGGGGGGCGGGATGAGCAGTTCTTC.

The genes are TRBV30 and TRBJ2-2, with a tentative D call TRBD1 (6 bases). Looked up from germline, CDR1 is GTSNPN and CDR2 is SVGIG (reference sequence). The V end lost 5 bases, the J end lost 10 bases, and 20 bases lay between the germline ends. The CDR3 is made up of 14 amino acids. CDR3 DNA: TGTGCCTGGGGACACGGGACACCGGATGAGGAGCTGTTTTTT. Its translation: CAWGHGTPDEELFF.

CDR3 loop: CASSLGTPYEQYF. The CDR3 bases are TGTGCCAGCAGTCTCGGGACCCCCTACGAGCAGTACTTC. The rearrangement joins TRBV27 to TRBJ2-7; D assignment may be TRBD1 or TRBD2 (5 bases each). Trimming cost V 5 bases and J 2 bases, with 10 bases left between them. The CDR3 has 13 amino acids. The germline V gene encodes CDR1 MNHEY and CDR2 SMNVEV (reference sequence).

This clone was detected only a few times. This chain uses TRBV29-1 with TRBJ2-7; 8 bases are a match to TRBD2. The CDR3 covers 11 residues. Germline V CDR1 and CDR2: SQVTM, ANQGSEA. With V trimmed by 1 base and J by 9 bases, 2 bases remained unmatched. The CDR3 sequence: CSVEVAGGQYF. The CDR3 DNA reads TGCAGCGTTGAAGTTGCGGGAGGGCAGTACTTC.

This chain links TRBV30 with TRBJ2-5; TRBD2 matches 8 bases. Germline loops: CDR1 GTSNPN, CDR2 SVGIG (reference sequence). The CDR3 length is 15 residues. Germline trimming cut 2 bases from V and 2 bases from J; bases unmatched to any gene: 7. CDR3 sequence (DNA): TGTGCCTGGAGTCCCCGGGGGGGAGGTCAAGAGACCCAGTACTTC. Translating it yields CAWSPRGGGQETQYF.

The chain combines TRBV29-1 with TRBJ2-1, with 10 bases matching TRBD2. This CDR3 has 16 amino acids. Germline CDR1 SQVTM, CDR2 ANQGSEA. V dropped 2 bases and J dropped 9; count of bases not matched to a gene: 13. CDR3 protein: CSVEKAGGLRNGEQFF. The CDR3 bases are TGCAGCGTTGAAAAAGCGGGGGGGCTGAGGAACGGTGAGCAGTTCTTC.

This chain joins TRBV27 and TRBJ2-5; weak D call: TRBD1 (6 bases). CDR3 length: 14 residues. CDR1 is MNHEY and CDR2 is SMNVEV in the germline V gene (reference sequence). V dropped 2 bases and J dropped 4 bases, with 11 bases sitting between them. The CDR3 nucleotides are TGTGCCAGCAGTTTAGTAGGGGGAACAGAGACCCAGTACTTC. This sequence encodes CASSLVGGTETQYF.

The genes are TRBV7-9 and TRBJ2-7; 9 nucleotides align to TRBD1. With V trimmed by 5 bases and J by 4 bases, 3 bases remained unmatched. Germline CDR1 and CDR2: SEHNR and FQNEAQ (reference sequence). CDR3 length: 13 amino acids. CDR3 sequence reads: CASSTDRGYEQYF. In nucleotides, the CDR3 is TGTGCCAGCAGCACGGACAGGGGTTACGAGCAGTACTTC.

The chain recombines TRBV25-1 with TRBJ1-1; D unresolved. CDR1 and CDR2 from the germline V gene are MGHDK and SYGVNS. This CDR3 spans 14 amino acids. Trimming took 4 bases from V and 0 from J, leaving 9 bases between them. The CDR3 protein is CASSAHTLNTEAFF. The DNA for the CDR3 is TGTGCCAGCAGTGCTCACACCCTGAACACTGAAGCTTTCTTT.

This clone showed up just a few times. The chain has TRBV11-2 and TRBJ2-1; D is uncertain. Germline V gives CDR1 SGHAT, CDR2 FQNNGV. The CDR3 consists of 12 residues. Trimming pared 1 base from V and 9 bases from J, leaving 7 bases between. The CDR3 nucleotides read TGTGCCAGCAGCTTAGGTTATCTTGAGCAGTTCTTC. This translates into CASSLGYLEQFF.

The chain joins TRBV4-1 to TRBJ2-2; 11 bases agree with TRBD1. The CDR3 has 15 residues. Germline V gene sequence: CDR1 MGHRA, CDR2 YSYEKL. V trimming: 1 base; J trimming: 9 bases; junction bases outside the gene matches: 4. This CDR3 is CASSQAGQGAWELFF. The CDR3 region has the DNA TGCGCCAGCAGCCAAGCAGGACAGGGGGCATGGGAGCTGTTTTTT.